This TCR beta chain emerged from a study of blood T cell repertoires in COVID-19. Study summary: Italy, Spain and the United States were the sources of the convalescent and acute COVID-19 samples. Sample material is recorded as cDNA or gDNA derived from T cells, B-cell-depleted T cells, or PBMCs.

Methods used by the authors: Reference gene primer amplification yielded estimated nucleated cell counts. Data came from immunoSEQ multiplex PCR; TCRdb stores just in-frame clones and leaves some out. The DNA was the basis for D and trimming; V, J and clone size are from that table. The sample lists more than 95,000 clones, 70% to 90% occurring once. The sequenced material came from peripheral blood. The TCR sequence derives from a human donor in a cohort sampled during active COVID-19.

The CDR3 protein is CSVETGTGELFF. The CDR3 nucleotides read TGCAGCGTTGAGACAGGGACCGGGGAGCTGTTTTTT. The chain combines TRBV29-1 with TRBJ2-2; the match to TRBD1 covers 7 bases. V shed 3 bases, J shed 5 bases, and the junction held 0 bases outside the gene matches. Germline CDR1 SQVTM, CDR2 ANQGSEA. This CDR3 is built from 12 residues.